The 9 T cell receptor beta chains reported below all come from one sample, sequenced in a study of shared clonotypes between healthy human individuals. The repertoire was sequenced with immunoSEQ multiplex PCR; TCRdb's copy has only in-frame clones and lacks some. The table has over a million clones, approximately 78% seen once. The sample consisted of memory CD4+ T cells from PBMCs. The subset denotes: CD45RA-negative fraction. Receptors were obtained from a man aged 18 to 35 in good health. Some clones in this sample may be carry-over from other donors' samples.

This clone was seen a single time. V and J are TRBV28 and TRBJ2-7; maybe TRBD1 (5 bases). Per germline, CDR1 MDHEN and CDR2 SYDVKM. CDR3 length: 17 residues. V was cut by 3 bases and J by 6 bases, with 24 bases left in between. The CDR3 DNA reads TGTGCCAGCAGTTTTTTTTCCGGTGCAGTCTCAAGGGGCGAGCAGTACTTC. It encodes CASSFFSGAVSRGEQYF. Filled out from reference TRBV28 and TRBJ2-7, the complete variable domain reads DVKVTQSSRYLVKRTGEKVFLECVQDMDHENMFWYRQDPGLGLRLIYFSYDVKMKEKGDIPEGYSVSREKKERFSLILESASTNQTSMYLCASSFFSGAVSRGEQYFGPGTRLTVT.

The V gene is TRBV7-2, the J gene TRBJ2-7; D could derive from TRBD1 or TRBD2 (5 bases each). The CDR3 extends over 14 amino acids. V was shortened by 3 bases and J by 2 bases, with 11 bases between the two germline ends. From germline, CDR1 is SGHTA and CDR2 FQGNSA. The CDR3 DNA follows: TGTGCCAGCAGCTTGGGACGGAACGCCTACGAGCAGTACTTC. It encodes CASSLGRNAYEQYF.

The genes are TRBV5-1 and TRBJ2-7; TRBD1 is a possible D gene (6 bases). CDR3 length: 14 residues. The ends were cut back, 3 bases at V and 6 bases at J, with 16 bases in the middle. Germline V CDR1 and CDR2: SGHRS, YFSETQ. This CDR3 is CASSSVNTGSEQYF. CDR3 DNA: TGCGCCAGCAGCTCGGTTAACACAGGGTCCGAGCAGTACTTC. Using reference TRBV5-1 and TRBJ2-7 for the parts outside the CDR3, the full variable domain is KAGVTQTPRYLIKTRGQQVTLSCSPISGHRSVSWYQQTPGQGLQFLFEYFSETQRNKGNFPGRFSGRQFSNSRSEMNVSTLELGDSALYLCASSSVNTGSEQYFGPGTRLTVT.

This clone was counted only a few times. J is TRBJ2-2 and V is TRBV29-1; no firm D call. Per the germline V gene, CDR1 is SQVTM and CDR2 is ANQGSEA. Trimming took 4 bases from V and 0 from J, leaving 6 bases between them. This CDR3 has 13 amino acids. CDR3 sequence reads: CSVVTPNTGELFF. The CDR3, as DNA: TGCAGCGTTGTAACACCGAACACCGGGGAGCTGTTTTTT.

This chain joins TRBV14 and TRBJ2-2, with TRBD1 identical over 7 bases. Germline values: CDR1 SGHDN, CDR2 FVKESK. With 4 bases clipped from V and 1 base from J, the junction kept 3 bases outside the gene matches. CDR3 size: 15 residues. The CDR3 reads CASSPWTGNTGELFF. The CDR3 nucleotides read TGTGCCAGCAGCCCTTGGACAGGGAACACCGGGGAGCTGTTTTTT.

The V and J genes are TRBV29-1 and TRBJ2-2; 10 bases agree with TRBD2. Per germline, CDR1 SQVTM and CDR2 ANQGSEA. The CDR3 length is 16 residues. V was pared by 4 bases and J by 6 bases, with 11 bases of the junction left unmatched. The CDR3 sequence is CSVVFLAGVGSGELFF. In DNA form, the CDR3 reads TGCAGCGTTGTGTTCCTAGCGGGAGTTGGGTCCGGGGAGCTGTTTTTT.

CDR3 nucleotides: TGTGCCGGAGGTCGGGGAGTGGCAGATACGCAGTATTTT. Protein product: CAGGRGVADTQYF. The V and J genes are TRBV2 and TRBJ2-3, with D tentatively TRBD2 (5 bases). V lost 11 bases and J 4 bases, leaving 16 bases between the germline ends. The germline CDR1 and CDR2 sequences are SNHLY and FYNNEI. This CDR3 is built from 13 residues.

The V and J genes are TRBV5-4 and TRBJ2-1; 13 positions agree with TRBD2. The CDR3 spans 16 residues. V lost 4 bases and J lost 7; bases outside the gene matches: 8. Germline CDR1 SGHNT, CDR2 YYREEE (reference sequence). CDR3 nucleotides: TGTGCCAGCAGCAGCGGGACTAGCGGGATGGTAAATGAGCAGTTCTTC. Its protein is CASSSGTSGMVNEQFF. Variable domain in full (rest from reference TRBV5-4 and TRBJ2-1): ETGVTQSPTHLIKTRGQQVTLRCSSQSGHNTVSWYQQALGQGPQFIFQYYREEENGRGNFPPRFSGLQFPNYSSELNVNALELDDSALYLCASSSGTSGMVNEQFFGPGTRLTVL.

The chain has TRBV18 and TRBJ2-3; no clear D. CDR3 length: 14 amino acids. Germline V CDR1 and CDR2: KGHSH, LQKENI. Trimming shortened V by 1 base and J by 1 base, and 6 bases separated the two germline ends. Written as DNA, the CDR3 is TGTGCCAGCTCACCACTCGGGCGCACAGATACGCAGTATTTT. Protein product: CASSPLGRTDTQYF.